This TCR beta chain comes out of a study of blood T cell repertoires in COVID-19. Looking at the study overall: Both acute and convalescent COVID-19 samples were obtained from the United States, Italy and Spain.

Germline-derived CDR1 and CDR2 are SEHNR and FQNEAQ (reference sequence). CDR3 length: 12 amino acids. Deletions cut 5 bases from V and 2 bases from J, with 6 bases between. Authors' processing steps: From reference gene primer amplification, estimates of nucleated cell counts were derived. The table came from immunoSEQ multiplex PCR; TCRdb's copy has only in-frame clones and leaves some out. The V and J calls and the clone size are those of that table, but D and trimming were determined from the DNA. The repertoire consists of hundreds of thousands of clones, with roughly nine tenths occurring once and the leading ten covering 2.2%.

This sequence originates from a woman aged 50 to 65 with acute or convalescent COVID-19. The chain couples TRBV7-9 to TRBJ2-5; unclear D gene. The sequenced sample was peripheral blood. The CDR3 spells CASSPTQETQYF. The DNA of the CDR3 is TGTGCCAGCAGCCCGACACAAGAGACCCAGTACTTC. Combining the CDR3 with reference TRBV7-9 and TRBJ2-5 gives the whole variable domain DTGVSQNPRHKITKRGQNVTFRCDPISEHNRLYWYRQTLGQGPEFLTYFQNEAQLEKSRLLSDRFSAERPKGSFSTLEIQRTEQGDSAMYLCASSPTQETQYFGPGTRLLVL.